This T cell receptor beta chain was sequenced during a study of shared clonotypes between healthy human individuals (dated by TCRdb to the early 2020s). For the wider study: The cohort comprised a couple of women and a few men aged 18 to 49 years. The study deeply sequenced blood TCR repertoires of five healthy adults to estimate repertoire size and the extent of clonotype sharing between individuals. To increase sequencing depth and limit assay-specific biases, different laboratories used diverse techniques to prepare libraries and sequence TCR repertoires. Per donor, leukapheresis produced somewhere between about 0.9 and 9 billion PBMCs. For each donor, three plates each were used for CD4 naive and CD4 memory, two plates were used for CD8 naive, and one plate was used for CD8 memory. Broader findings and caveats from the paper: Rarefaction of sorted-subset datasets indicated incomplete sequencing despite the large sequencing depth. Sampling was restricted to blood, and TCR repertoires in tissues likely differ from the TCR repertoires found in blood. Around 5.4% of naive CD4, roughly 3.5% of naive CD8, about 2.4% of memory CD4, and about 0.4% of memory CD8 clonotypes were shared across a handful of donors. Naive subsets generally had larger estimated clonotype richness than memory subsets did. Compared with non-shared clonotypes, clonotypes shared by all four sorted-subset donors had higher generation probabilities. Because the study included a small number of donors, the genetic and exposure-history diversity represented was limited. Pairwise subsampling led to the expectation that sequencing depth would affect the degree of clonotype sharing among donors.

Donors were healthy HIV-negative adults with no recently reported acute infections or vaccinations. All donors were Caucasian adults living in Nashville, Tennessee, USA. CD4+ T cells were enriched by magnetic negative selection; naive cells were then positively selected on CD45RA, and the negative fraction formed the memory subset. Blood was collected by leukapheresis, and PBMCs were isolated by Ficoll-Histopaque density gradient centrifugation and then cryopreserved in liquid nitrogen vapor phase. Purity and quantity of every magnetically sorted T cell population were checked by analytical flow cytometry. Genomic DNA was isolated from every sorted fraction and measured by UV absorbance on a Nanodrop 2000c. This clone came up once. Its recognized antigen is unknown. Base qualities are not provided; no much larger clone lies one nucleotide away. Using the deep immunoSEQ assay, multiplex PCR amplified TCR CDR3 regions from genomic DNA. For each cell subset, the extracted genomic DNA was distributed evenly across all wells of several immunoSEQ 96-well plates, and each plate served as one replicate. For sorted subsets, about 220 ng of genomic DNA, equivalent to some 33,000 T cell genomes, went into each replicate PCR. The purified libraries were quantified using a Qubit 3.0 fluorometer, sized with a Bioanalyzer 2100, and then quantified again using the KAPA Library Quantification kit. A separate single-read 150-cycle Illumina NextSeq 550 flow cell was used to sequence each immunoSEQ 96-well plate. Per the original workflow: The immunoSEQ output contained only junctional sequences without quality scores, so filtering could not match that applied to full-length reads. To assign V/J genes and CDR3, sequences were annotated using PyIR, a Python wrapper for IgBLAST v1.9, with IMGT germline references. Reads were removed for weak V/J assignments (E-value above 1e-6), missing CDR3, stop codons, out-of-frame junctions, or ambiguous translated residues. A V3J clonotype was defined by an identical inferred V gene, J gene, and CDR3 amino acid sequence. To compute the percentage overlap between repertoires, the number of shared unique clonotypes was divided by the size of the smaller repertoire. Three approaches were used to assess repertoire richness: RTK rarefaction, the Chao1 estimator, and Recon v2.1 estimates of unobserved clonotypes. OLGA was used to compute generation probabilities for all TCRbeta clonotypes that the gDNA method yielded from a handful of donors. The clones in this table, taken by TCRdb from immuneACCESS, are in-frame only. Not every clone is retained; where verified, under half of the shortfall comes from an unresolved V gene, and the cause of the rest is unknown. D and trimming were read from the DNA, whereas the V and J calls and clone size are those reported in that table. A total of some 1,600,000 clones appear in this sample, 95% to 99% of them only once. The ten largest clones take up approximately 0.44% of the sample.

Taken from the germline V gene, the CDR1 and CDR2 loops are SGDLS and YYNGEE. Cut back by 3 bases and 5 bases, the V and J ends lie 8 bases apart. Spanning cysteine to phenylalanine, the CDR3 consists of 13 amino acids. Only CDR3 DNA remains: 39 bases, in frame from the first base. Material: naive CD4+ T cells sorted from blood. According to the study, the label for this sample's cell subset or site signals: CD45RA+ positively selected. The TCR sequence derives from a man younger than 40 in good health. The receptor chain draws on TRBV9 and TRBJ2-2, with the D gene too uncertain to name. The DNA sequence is TGTGCCAGCAGCGCGATAGGGACCGGGGAGCTGTTTTTT. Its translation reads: CASSAIGTGELFF.